The 12 T cell receptor beta chains below all came from one sample that was sequenced in a study of technical replicates of blood from several donors. TCRdb keeps only in-frame clones here, not all; method: immunoSEQ multiplex PCR. The sample includes roughly 72,000 clones, 85% to 95% of them seen just once. Sequences were obtained from T cells isolated from PBMCs. The receptors derive from a human donor in good health.

The genes are TRBV6-1 and TRBJ1-5, with 10 bases that match TRBD1. CDR3 length: 15 residues. V shed 4 bases and J 6 bases; nucleotides not matched to a gene: 6. Germline V lookup: CDR1 MNHNS, CDR2 SASEGT. The CDR3 coding sequence is TGTGCCAGCAGTGCCACCGGGACAGGGGTTCAGCCCCAGCATTTT. Its protein is CASSATGTGVQPQHF.

The J gene is TRBJ1-5, the V gene TRBV6-6, with 10 bases lining up with TRBD1. Losses at the gene ends were 8 bases for V and 6 bases for J; bases not matched to a gene: 10. Germline V gives CDR1 MNHNY, CDR2 SVGAGI (reference sequence). This CDR3 has 15 amino acids. In DNA, the CDR3 is TGTGCCAGCGGACCTAGGGGACAGGGGACTCAGCCCCAGCATTTT. Translating gives CASGPRGQGTQPQHF.

J is TRBJ2-7 and V is TRBV11-2; 7 nucleotides align to TRBD1. The CDR3 covers 14 residues. V shed 1 base, J shed 2 bases, and the junction held 2 bases outside the gene matches. Per the germline V gene, CDR1 is SGHAT and CDR2 is FQNNGV. Here the CDR3 reads CASSLGTGTYEQYF. DNA for the CDR3: TGTGCCAGCAGCTTAGGGACAGGAACCTACGAGCAGTACTTC.

V is TRBV6-6 and J is TRBJ1-3, with 8 positions matching TRBD1. Trimming cost V 6 bases and J 4 bases; bases outside gene matches: 11. CDR1 is MNHNY, CDR2 SVGAGI, per germline (reference sequence). This CDR3 is 16 amino acids long. The CDR3 sequence: CASRSPQGARGNTIYF. The CDR3 DNA reads as TGTGCCAGCAGGTCTCCGCAGGGGGCGAGAGGAAACACCATATATTTT.

Written as DNA, the CDR3 is TGTGCCAGCAGCCCGGGACACTTATACGAGCAGTACTTC. Translated: CASSPGHLYEQYF. The chain couples TRBV28 to TRBJ2-7, with D maybe TRBD1 (6 bases). Per the germline V gene, CDR1 is MDHEN and CDR2 is SYDVKM. Trimming pared 6 bases from V and 4 bases from J, leaving 13 bases between. The CDR3 runs to 13 residues.

The genes are TRBV29-1 and TRBJ1-5; D unclear. The CDR3 loop spans 13 amino acids. Germline V gives CDR1 SQVTM, CDR2 ANQGSEA. Trimming shortened V by 8 bases and J by 5 bases, and 16 bases separated the two germline ends. The CDR3 nucleotides read TGCAGCACAAGGGCTGGGAGGGATCAGCCCCAGCATTTT. This translates into CSTRAGRDQPQHF.

The CDR3 DNA reads as TGTGCCAGTACCTCGACAGGGTCCACGGCCCAGCATTTT. Translated: CASTSTGSTAQHF. The chain employs TRBV19 and TRBJ1-5; 7 positions agree with TRBD1. This CDR3 comprises 13 residues. With V trimmed by 7 bases and J by 11 bases, 11 bases remained unmatched. Germline V lookup: CDR1 LNHDA, CDR2 SQIVND (reference sequence).

A single count supports this clone. V is TRBV28 and J is TRBJ2-2; tentatively, D is TRBD2 (6 bases). The germline V and J ends were trimmed by 2 bases and 2 bases, with 9 bases remaining between them. This CDR3 spans 15 amino acids. CDR1 and CDR2 from the germline V gene are MDHEN and SYDVKM. The CDR3 DNA is TGTGCCAGCAGTTTAGCGGGACTTAACACCGGGGAGCTGTTTTTT. Translated: CASSLAGLNTGELFF.

The CDR3 DNA sequence: TGCGCCAGCAGTTCCGGGACTAGCGTCACAGATACGCAGTATTTT. It specifies CASSSGTSVTDTQYF. The chain combines TRBV4-3 with TRBJ2-3, with 10 bases that match TRBD2. The germline CDR1 and CDR2 sequences are LGHNA and YSLEER. The CDR3 extends over 15 amino acids. V trimming: 6 bases; J trimming: 2 bases; junction bases outside the gene matches: 5.

This chain uses TRBV5-4 with TRBJ1-2; tentative D call: TRBD1 (6 bases). CDR1 and CDR2 from the germline V gene are SGHNT and YYREEE (reference sequence). This CDR3 has 15 amino acids. Trimming removed 3 bases at V and 0 bases at J, with 12 bases between. The CDR3 bases are TGTGCCAGCAGCTCTGGAGGGGGGGCTAACTATGGCTACACCTTC. Its translation: CASSSGGGANYGYTF.

V usage is TRBV4-1 and J usage is TRBJ2-1, with 7 positions matching TRBD2. The CDR3 contains 15 residues. V lost 0 bases, J lost 5 bases, and 4 bases stayed unmatched. Germline V gene data show CDR1 as MGHRA and CDR2 as YSYEKL. The CDR3, as DNA: TGCGCCAGCAGCCAAGAAGGGGACTACCACAATGAGCAGTTCTTC. Protein: CASSQEGDYHNEQFF.

V usage is TRBV7-8 and J usage is TRBJ2-7, with 9 bases matching TRBD2. This CDR3 contains 14 residues. CDR1 SGHVS and CDR2 FQNEAQ come from the germline V gene. The V gene end was trimmed by 3 bases and the J gene end by 2 bases; junction bases not matched to a gene: 2. The CDR3 protein is CASSFAGGTYEQYF. The CDR3 bases are TGTGCCAGCAGCTTTGCGGGAGGGACCTACGAGCAGTACTTC.